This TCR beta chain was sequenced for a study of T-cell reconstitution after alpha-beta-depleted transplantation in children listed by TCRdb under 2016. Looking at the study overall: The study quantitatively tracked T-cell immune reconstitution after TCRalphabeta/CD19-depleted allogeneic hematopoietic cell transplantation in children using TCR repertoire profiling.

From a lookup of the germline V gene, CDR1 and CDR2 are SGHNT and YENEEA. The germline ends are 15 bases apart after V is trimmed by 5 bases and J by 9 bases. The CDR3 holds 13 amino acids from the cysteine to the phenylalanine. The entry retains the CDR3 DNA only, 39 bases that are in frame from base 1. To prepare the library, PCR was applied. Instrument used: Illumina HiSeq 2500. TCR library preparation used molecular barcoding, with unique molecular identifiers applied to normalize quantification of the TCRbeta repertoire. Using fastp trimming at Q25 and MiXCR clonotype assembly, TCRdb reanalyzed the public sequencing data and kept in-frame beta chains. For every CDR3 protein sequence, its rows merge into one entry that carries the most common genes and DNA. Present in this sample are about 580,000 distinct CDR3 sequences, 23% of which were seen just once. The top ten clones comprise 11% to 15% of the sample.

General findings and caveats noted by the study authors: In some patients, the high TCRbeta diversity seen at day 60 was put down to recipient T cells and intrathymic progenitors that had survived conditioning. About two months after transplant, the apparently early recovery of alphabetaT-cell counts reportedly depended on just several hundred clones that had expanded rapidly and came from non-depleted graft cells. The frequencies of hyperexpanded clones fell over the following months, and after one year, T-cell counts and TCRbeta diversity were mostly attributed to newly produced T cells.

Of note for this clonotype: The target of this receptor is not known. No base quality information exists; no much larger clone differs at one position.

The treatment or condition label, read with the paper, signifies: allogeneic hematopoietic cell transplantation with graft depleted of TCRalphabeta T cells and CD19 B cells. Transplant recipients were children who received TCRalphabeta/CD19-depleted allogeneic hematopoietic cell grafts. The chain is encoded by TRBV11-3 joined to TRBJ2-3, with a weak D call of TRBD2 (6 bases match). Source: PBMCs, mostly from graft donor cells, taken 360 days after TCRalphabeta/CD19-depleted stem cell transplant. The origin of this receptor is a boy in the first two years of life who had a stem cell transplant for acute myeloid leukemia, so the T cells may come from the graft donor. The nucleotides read TGTGCCAGCAGCCAACGGGAGCCGGGGACGCAGTATTTT. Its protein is CASSQREPGTQYF.